This T cell receptor (beta chain) stems from a study of Graves' ophthalmopathy and Graves' hyperthyroidism. Amplification of TCR beta CDR3 regions used RNA transcripts. Second-round multiplex PCR came after first-round RT-PCR with HTBI primers. TCRdb called the multiplex PCR reads again in MiXCR, with one record for every CDR3 protein. The table has roughly 230,000 distinct CDR3 sequences, approximately 21% seen once. As diagnostic evidence, clinical symptoms, serum thyroxine, TRAb, thyroid ultrasound and orbital computed tomography were relied upon. This CDR3 is 15 amino acids long. Unmatched junction bases numbered 5, after V lost 0 bases and J lost 5 bases. Germline CDR1 and CDR2: MNHEY and SMNVEV (reference sequence). This clonotype has at least ten counts. Its antigen is unidentified. General study results and limits: Blood also held most thyroid clonotypes expanded above 0.001 frequency. Ophthalmopathy versus stable hyperthyroidism: 13-signature model gave less than 90% sensitivity, less than 83% specificity.

Material: peripheral blood. The chain joins TRBV27 to TRBJ2-5, with 8 bases fitting TRBD1. The receptor's source is a woman aged 45-65 years with Graves' ophthalmopathy. CDR3 bases: TGTGCCAGCAGTTTATCGACAGGGGTGATGGAGACCCAGTACTTC. It encodes CASSLSTGVMETQYF.